A selection of T cell receptor beta chains follows, all from one sample in a study of blood T cell repertoires in COVID-19. Data came from immunoSEQ multiplex PCR; TCRdb stores just in-frame clones and leaves some out. The data contain hundreds of thousands of clones, 70% to 90% of them singletons. The sample consisted of PBMCs or T cells enriched from blood (not recorded which). The receptors come from a woman aged 40-49 years who had recovered from COVID-19. Each CDR3 is given with its conserved first and last residue. D genes are given only for firm matches. The size entry is marked missing in some rows and otherwise reads once, few, many or a size class.

V,size,D,J,DNA,CDR3
TRBV5-1,NA,NA,TRBJ2-3,TGCGCCAGCAGCTTGGGACATCCTCCCCCAGATACGCAGTATTTT,CASSLGHPPPDTQYF
TRBV4-3,NA,TRBD2,TRBJ2-2,TGCGCCAGCAGCCAGGAACTAGCGGGAGAGGGCGGGGAGCTGTTTTTT,CASSQELAGEGGELFF
TRBV7-2,few,TRBD2,TRBJ2-4,TGTGCCAGCAGCCGGACTAGCGGGGGGGCCCTCGAGGACTTC,CASSRTSGGALEDF
TRBV19,NA,NA,TRBJ2-5,TGTGCCAGTAGCCAACTTATCAAAGAGACCCAGTACTTC,CASSQLIKETQYF
TRBV6-5,NA,NA,TRBJ2-4,TGTGCCAGCAGTTACTCCGGGGGGCACGAGGAAAACATTCAGTACTTC,CASSYSGGHEENIQYF
TRBV4-1,NA,TRBD1,TRBJ1-2,TGCGCCAGCAGCCAAGAACGGACGCAGGGGGCTGGCTACACCTTC,CASSQERTQGAGYTF
TRBV18,NA,TRBD1,TRBJ2-3,TGTGCCAGCTCACCGGGACAGGGGAGCACAGATACGCAGTATTTT,CASSPGQGSTDTQYF
TRBV28,NA,TRBD1,TRBJ2-7,TGTGCCAGCAGTTCGTCGACAGGGGACGAGCAGTACTTC,CASSSSTGDEQYF
TRBV25-1,once,TRBD1,TRBJ1-2,TGTGCCAGCAGCGTGGGACAGGGGGTAGGCTACACCTTC,CASSVGQGVGYTF
TRBV7-2,NA,TRBD2,TRBJ2-7,TGTGCCAGCAGACAAGCTGGCGGGGGGGCCTACGAGCAGTACTTC,CASRQAGGGAYEQYF
TRBV29-1,NA,NA,TRBJ2-2,TGCAGCGCCACAATCACGGGGTCCGGGGAGCTGTTTTTT,CSATITGSGELFF
TRBV13,NA,TRBD2,TRBJ2-1,TGTGCCAGCAGCTTAGTTGGGACTAGAGACTCTGAGCAGTTCTTC,CASSLVGTRDSEQFF
TRBV3-1/TRBV3-2,NA,TRBD2,TRBJ2-1,TGTGCCAGCAGCCCTGGACTAGCGGCCTACAATGAGCAGTTCTTC,CASSPGLAAYNEQFF
TRBV3-1/TRBV3-2,NA,NA,TRBJ2-1,TGTGCCAGCAGCCAAGCCTTCCTAGCCATTGAGCAGTTCTTC,CASSQAFLAIEQFF
TRBV5-4,NA,NA,TRBJ2-3,TGTGCCAGCAGCGGCGACTACCAGACAGGAACAGATACGCAGTATTTT,CASSGDYQTGTDTQYF
TRBV24-1,NA,TRBD1,TRBJ2-2,TGTGCCACCCGCGACAGGGGCGGCACCGGGGAGCTGTTTTTT,CATRDRGGTGELFF
TRBV6-2/TRBV6-3,NA,TRBD2,TRBJ2-7,TGTGCCAGCAGTTACCATCCGGGACTAGCGGGAGATTTTTACGAGCAGTACTTC,CASSYHPGLAGDFYEQYF
TRBV12-3/TRBV12-4,NA,TRBD1,TRBJ2-1,TGTGCCATCGCGGGACAGGGGATTCATGAGCAGTTCTTC,CAIAGQGIHEQFF
TRBV11-2,few,TRBD1,TRBJ2-1,TGTGCCAGCAGCTTCGACAGGGGTCATCCCTACAATGAGCAGTTCTTC,CASSFDRGHPYNEQFF
TRBV5-1,few,NA,TRBJ1-2,TGCGCCAGCAGCAGGAGTGGGTATGGCTACACCTTC,CASSRSGYGYTF
TRBV5-4,once,NA,TRBJ1-4,TGTGCCAGCAGCTTGGAAGGGAGGGGTGAAAAACTGTTTTTT,CASSLEGRGEKLFF
TRBV3-1/TRBV3-2,NA,NA,TRBJ2-5,TGTGCCAGCAGCCGCACGGGACAATCCCAAGAGACCCAGTACTTC,CASSRTGQSQETQYF
TRBV30,NA,NA,TRBJ2-5,TGTGCCTGGAGTGAATCAGCTAGTTGGGGGCTAAAAGAGACCCAGTACTTC,CAWSESASWGLKETQYF
TRBV5-6,NA,NA,TRBJ1-4,TGTGCCAGCAGCTTGGTTGGCGGCACGAATGAAAAACTGTTTTTT,CASSLVGGTNEKLFF
TRBV4-3,few,NA,TRBJ2-5,TGCGCCAGCAGCCTAGGACAGTGGGAGACCCAGTACTTC,CASSLGQWETQYF
TRBV30,NA,TRBD2,TRBJ2-1,TGTGCCCAAGGGACTAGCGGGAGTGAGCAGTTCTTC,CAQGTSGSEQFF
TRBV7-2,NA,TRBD1,TRBJ2-7,TGTGCCAGCAGCTTACCGGGACAGGTCTACGAGCAGTACTTC,CASSLPGQVYEQYF
TRBV30,NA,NA,TRBJ1-6,TGTGCCTGGGCAGAGGAATATAATTCACCCCTCCACTTT,CAWAEEYNSPLHF
TRBV24-1,NA,NA,TRBJ1-2,TGTGCCACCAGCGAGAGTTCGTCGCTCGGTATCTATGGCTACACCTTC,CATSESSSLGIYGYTF
TRBV5-8,NA,NA,TRBJ2-1,TGTGCCAGCAGCTCGGGCCCGGGGGCCTACAATGAGCAGTTCTTC,CASSSGPGAYNEQFF
TRBV5-4,NA,NA,TRBJ1-2,TGTGCCAGCAGCTACACCGGGACTAACTATGGCTACACCTTC,CASSYTGTNYGYTF
TRBV9,NA,NA,TRBJ2-1,TGTGCCAGCAGCGTAGTCCAGGCGAGCTCCTACAATGAGCAGTTCTTC,CASSVVQASSYNEQFF
TRBV10-3,NA,TRBD2,TRBJ2-7,TGTGCCATCAGTGAGCTAGGGGCTAGCGGTAACGAGCAGTACTTC,CAISELGASGNEQYF
TRBV7-9,few,NA,TRBJ2-3,TGTGCCATAACCGGAGGGAGGTCAGATACGCAGTATTTT,CAITGGRSDTQYF
TRBV9,NA,NA,TRBJ1-5,TGTGCCAGCAGCGTAGGCCTCGGGAATCAGCCCCAGCATTTT,CASSVGLGNQPQHF
TRBV19,NA,NA,TRBJ1-5,TGTGCCAGTAGTATAGCAACTAAACGAGGCGGGGGACAGCCCCAGCATTTT,CASSIATKRGGGQPQHF
TRBV28,NA,NA,TRBJ1-1,TGTGCCAGCAGTTCCTCCTTGTTTGAAGCTTTCTTT,CASSSSLFEAFF
TRBV7-8,NA,NA,TRBJ1-5,TGTGCCAGCAGCTTAGGGCCTAGGGGTCAGCCCCAGCATTTT,CASSLGPRGQPQHF
TRBV18,once,NA,TRBJ1-5,TGTGCCAGCTCACCACCCGATCCCCAGTTAGGGGCCCAGCATTTT,CASSPPDPQLGAQHF
TRBV4-2,NA,NA,TRBJ1-4,TGTGCCAGCAGCCAGCCCGGTGCGGCAACTAATGAAAAACTGTTTTTT,CASSQPGAATNEKLFF
TRBV21-1,NA,NA,TRBJ2-2,TGTGCCAGCAGCAAAGTTAGCAGGGGTCACACCGGGGAGCTGTTTTTT,CASSKVSRGHTGELFF
TRBV19,NA,TRBD2,TRBJ2-7,TGTGCCAGTAGTATAATAGGGACTAGCGGCGAGCAGTACTTC,CASSIIGTSGEQYF
TRBV7-2,NA,NA,TRBJ1-2,TGTGCCAGCAGCTTAGGAGGGAATGGCTACACCTTC,CASSLGGNGYTF
TRBV5-1,NA,TRBD1,TRBJ2-7,TGCGCCAGCAGCCCCGGGACAGGGGCCTACGAGCAGTACTTC,CASSPGTGAYEQYF
TRBV10-2,NA,TRBD2,TRBJ2-2,TGCGCCAGCAGGGTAGCGGGGGGAGCCGGGGAGCTGTTTTTT,CASRVAGGAGELFF
TRBV11-3,NA,NA,TRBJ2-5,TGTGCCAGCAGGGGCCAGAACCAAGAGACCCAGTACTTC,CASRGQNQETQYF
TRBV4-1,NA,TRBD1,TRBJ1-1,TGCGCCAGCAGCCAAGAGCCAGGGGGCGAGAACACTGAAGCTTTCTTT,CASSQEPGGENTEAFF
TRBV6-2/TRBV6-3,NA,NA,TRBJ1-6,TGTGCCAGCAGTTACGTGGGGGCTCGATCACCCCTCCACTTT,CASSYVGARSPLHF
TRBV28,NA,NA,TRBJ1-1,TGTGCCAGCGGAGTTTCATCTGGCGCGGAAGCTTTCTTT,CASGVSSGAEAFF
TRBV12-5,NA,TRBD1,TRBJ1-1,TGTGCTTGTGGAGCCGGACAGGGTAGGGGGGTGGACACTGAAGCTTTCTTT,CACGAGQGRGVDTEAFF
TRBV7-3,NA,NA,TRBJ2-3,TGTGCCAGCAGCCTAGGTTGGAACTCGGGGACAGATACGCAGTATTTT,CASSLGWNSGTDTQYF
TRBV7-3,NA,NA,TRBJ2-1,TGTGCCAGCTTTACTAGGGGGGAGCAGTTCTTC,CASFTRGEQFF
TRBV30,NA,NA,TRBJ2-7,TGTGCCTGGAGGGGGGAAACAGGGTCCGAGCAGTACTTC,CAWRGETGSEQYF
TRBV30,once,NA,TRBJ1-5,TGTGCCTGGAGTGTCGCAGGCGGGAATCAGCCCCAGCATTTT,CAWSVAGGNQPQHF